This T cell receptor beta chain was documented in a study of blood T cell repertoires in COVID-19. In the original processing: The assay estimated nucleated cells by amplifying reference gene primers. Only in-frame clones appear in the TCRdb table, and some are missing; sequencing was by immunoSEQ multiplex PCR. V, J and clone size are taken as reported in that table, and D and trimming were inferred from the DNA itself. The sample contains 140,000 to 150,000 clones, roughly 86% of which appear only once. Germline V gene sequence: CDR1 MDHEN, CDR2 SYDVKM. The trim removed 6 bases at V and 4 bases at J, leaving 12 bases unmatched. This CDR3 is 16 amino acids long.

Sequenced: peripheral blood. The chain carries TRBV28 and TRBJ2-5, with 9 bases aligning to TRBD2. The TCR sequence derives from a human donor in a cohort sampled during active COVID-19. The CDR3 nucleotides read TGTGCCAGCAGAGCTGGCGGGGGGGCCACGGGAGAGACCCAGTACTTC. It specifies CASRAGGGATGETQYF.